This T cell receptor beta chain is drawn from a study of vaccination effects on CD4 cells after COVID-19. Study-wide background: The second dose preceded post-vaccine samples by a median of 72 days.

Some clones are missing from TCRdb's copy, which holds only in-frame ones; the method was immunoSEQ multiplex PCR. The table shows under 30,000 clones, with 74% occurring only once. Germline trimming cut 3 bases from V and 4 bases from J; bases unmatched to any gene: 10. The CDR3 covers 16 residues. Germline V gives CDR1 KGHDR, CDR2 SFDVKD. Pools of viral peptides were used by the ViraFEST assay to expand antigen-specific CD4+ T cells ahead of sequencing. At the end of around 11 days of culture, CD4+ T cells were isolated. Each participant was given two doses of one vaccine (BNT162b2 or mRNA-1273). Previously uninfected by SARS-CoV-2, the vaccine recipients also showed negative nucleocapsid antibodies. This clone has just one count. Antigen: not known.

This specimen consisted of CD4+ T cells from PBMCs cultured with HCoV-OC43 spike peptides, obtained after COVID-19 vaccination. Specified subset: HCoV-OC43 spike overlapping peptide pool stimulation. The sequence came from a human donor who received a COVID-19 vaccine. The chain couples TRBV24-1 to TRBJ2-7; TRBD2 agrees at 8 bases. CDR3 sequence: CATSDPRGGDVYEQYF. The CDR3 DNA is TGTGCCACCAGTGATCCTCGGGGGGGCGATGTTTACGAGCAGTACTTC.